What follows is one TCR beta chain and its context. As yet, its antigen is unknown. The sample originates from a study of response to subunit inactivated influenza vaccine. Study results and limitations: The authors suggested that few new T cells are recruited per seasonal influenza vaccination.

Each CDR3 protein gets one entry after TCRdb re-called the RT-PCR reads with MiXCR. The repertoire holds around 520,000 distinct CDR3 sequences, about 25% seen once, with around 1.8% in the top ten. CDR3 length: 14 residues. V lost 1 base and J lost 0, with 7 bases in between. Sequencing used CD4+ T cells sorted from PBMCs, obtained more than 4 days after vaccination. This TCR was recovered from a man aged 45-60 years who received an inactivated influenza vaccine. This chain joins TRBV12-3 or TRBV12-4 and TRBJ2-7; D unclear. In nucleotides, the CDR3 is TGTGCCAGCAGTTTAGGATATAACTCCTACGAGCAGTACTTC. As protein: CASSLGYNSYEQYF.